This T cell receptor (beta chain) was recorded in a study of T cell changes during pregnancy in multiple sclerosis. Measured with immunoSEQ multiplex PCR; TCRdb has only the in-frame clones, and not every one. The data contain almost 50,000 clones, roughly 94% of them singletons. The CDR3 length is 13 residues. V shed 5 bases and J shed 0 bases, with 11 bases lying between them. Germline values: CDR1 SQVTM, CDR2 ANQGSEA. This sequence joins TRBV29-1 and TRBJ2-7, with TRBD2 as a possible D gene (5 bases). This clonotype originated in a female donor with multiple sclerosis, enrolled in a pregnancy study. The sample here was CD4+ T cells from peripheral blood mononuclear cells, taken in the third trimester of pregnancy. DNA of the CDR3: TGCAGCGTTAGCGGAAGATACTCCTACGAGCAGTACTTC. Its translation is CSVSGRYSYEQYF.